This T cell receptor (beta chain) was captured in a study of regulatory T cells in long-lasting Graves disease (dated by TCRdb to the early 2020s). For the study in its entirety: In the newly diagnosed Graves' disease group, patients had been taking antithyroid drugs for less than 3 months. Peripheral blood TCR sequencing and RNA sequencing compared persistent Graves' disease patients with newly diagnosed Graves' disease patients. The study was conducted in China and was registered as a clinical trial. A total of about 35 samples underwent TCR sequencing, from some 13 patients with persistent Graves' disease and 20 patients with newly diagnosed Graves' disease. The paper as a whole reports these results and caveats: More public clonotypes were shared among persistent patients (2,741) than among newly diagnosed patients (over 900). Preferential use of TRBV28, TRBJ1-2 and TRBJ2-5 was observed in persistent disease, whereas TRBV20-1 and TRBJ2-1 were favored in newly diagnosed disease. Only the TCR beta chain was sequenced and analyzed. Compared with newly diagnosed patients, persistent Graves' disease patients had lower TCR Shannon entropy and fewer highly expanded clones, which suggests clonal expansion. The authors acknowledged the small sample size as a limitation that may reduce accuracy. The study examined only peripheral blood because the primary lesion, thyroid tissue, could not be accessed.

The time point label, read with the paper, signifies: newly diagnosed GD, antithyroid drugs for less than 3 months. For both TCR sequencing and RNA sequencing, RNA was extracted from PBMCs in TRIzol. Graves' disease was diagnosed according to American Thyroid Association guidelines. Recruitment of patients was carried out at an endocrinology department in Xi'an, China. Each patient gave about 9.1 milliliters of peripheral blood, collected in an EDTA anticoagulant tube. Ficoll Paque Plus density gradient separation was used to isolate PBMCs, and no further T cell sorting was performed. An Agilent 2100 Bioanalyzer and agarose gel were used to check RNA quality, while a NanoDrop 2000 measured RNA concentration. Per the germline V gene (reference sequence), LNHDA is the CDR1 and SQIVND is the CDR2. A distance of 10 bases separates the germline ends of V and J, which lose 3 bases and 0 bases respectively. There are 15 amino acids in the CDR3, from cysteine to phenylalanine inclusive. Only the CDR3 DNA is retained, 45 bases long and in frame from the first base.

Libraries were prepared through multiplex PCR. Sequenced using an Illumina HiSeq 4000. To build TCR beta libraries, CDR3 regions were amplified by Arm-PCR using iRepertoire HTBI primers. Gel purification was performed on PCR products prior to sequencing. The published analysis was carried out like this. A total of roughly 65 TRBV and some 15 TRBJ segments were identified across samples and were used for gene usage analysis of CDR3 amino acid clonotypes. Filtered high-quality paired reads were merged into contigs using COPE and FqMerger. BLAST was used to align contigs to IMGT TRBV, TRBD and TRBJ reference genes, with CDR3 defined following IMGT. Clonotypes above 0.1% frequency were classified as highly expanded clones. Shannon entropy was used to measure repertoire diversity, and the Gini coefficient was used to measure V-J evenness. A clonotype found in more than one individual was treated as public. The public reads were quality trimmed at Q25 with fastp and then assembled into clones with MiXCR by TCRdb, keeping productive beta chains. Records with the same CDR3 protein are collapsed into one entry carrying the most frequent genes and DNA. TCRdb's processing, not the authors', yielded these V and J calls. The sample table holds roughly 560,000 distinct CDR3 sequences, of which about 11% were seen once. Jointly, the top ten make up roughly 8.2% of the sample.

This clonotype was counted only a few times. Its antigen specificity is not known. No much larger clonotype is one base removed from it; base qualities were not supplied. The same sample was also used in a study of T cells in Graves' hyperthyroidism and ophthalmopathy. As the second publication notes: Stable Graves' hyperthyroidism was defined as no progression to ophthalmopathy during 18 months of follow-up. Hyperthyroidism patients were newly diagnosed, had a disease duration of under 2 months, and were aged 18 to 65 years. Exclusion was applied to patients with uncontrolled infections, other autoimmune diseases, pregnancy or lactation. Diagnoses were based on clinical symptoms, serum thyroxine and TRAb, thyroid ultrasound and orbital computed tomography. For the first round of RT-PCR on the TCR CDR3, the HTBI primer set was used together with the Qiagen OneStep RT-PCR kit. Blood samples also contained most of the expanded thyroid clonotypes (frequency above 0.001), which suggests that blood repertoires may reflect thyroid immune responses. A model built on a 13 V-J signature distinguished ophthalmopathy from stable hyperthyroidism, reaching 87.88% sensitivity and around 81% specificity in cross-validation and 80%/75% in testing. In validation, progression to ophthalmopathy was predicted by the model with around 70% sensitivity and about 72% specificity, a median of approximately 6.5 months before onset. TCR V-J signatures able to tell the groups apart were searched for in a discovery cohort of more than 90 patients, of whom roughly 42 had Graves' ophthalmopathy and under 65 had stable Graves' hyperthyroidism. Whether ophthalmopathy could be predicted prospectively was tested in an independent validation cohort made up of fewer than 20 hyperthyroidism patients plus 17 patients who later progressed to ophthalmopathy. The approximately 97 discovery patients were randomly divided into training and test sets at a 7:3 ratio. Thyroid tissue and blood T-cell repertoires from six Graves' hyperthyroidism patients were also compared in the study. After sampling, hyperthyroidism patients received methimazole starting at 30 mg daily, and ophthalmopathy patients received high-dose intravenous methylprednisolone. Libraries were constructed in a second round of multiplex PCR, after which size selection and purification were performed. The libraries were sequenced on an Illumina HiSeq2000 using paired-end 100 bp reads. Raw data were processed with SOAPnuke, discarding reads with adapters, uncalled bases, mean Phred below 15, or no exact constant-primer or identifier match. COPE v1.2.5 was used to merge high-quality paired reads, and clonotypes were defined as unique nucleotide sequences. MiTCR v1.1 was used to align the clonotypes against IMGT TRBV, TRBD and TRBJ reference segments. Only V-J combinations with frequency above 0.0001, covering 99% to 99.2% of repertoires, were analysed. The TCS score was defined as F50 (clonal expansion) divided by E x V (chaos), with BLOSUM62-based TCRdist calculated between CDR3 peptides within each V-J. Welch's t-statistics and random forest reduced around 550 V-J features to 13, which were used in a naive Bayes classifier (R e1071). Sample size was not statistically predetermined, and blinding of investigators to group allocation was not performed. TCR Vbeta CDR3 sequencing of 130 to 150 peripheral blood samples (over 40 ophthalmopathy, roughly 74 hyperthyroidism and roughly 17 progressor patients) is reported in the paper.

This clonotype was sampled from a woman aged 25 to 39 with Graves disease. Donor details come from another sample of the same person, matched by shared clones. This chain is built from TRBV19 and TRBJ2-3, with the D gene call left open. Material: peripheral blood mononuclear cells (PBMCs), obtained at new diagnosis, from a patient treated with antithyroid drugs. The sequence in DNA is TGTGCCAGTAGTATCCTCTTTGCTAGCACAGATACGCAGTATTTT. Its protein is CASSILFASTDTQYF.